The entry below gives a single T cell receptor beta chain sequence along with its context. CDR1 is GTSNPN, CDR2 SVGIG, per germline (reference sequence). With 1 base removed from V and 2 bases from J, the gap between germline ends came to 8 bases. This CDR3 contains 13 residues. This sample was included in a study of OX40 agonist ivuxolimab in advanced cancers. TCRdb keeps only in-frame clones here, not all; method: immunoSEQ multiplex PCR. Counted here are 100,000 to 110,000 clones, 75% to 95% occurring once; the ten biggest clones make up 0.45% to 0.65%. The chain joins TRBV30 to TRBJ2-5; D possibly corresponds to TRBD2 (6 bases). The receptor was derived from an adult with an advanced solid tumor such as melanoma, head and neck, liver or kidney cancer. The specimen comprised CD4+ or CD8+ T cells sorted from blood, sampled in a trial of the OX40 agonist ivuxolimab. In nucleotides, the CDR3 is TGTGCCTGGAGTGCCGGGACTCAAGAGACCCAGTACTTC. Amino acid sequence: CAWSAGTQETQYF.